A selection of T cell receptor beta chains follows, all from one sample in a study of shared clonotypes between healthy human individuals. The assay was immunoSEQ multiplex PCR, and TCRdb's table has in-frame clones only and misses some. The data contain 2 million to 3 million clones, 93% of them singletons. The sequenced material came from naive CD4+ T cells from PBMCs. Receptors originate from a man in his late teens or twenties in good health. Some clones in this sample may be carry-over from other donors' samples. The CDR3 runs from the conserved cysteine through the conserved F or W. A D gene is named only where the DNA matches it firmly. Some rows have no size entry. The others give once, few or many, or a class for an expanded clone.

NA,TRBV5-1,TRBJ1-2,NA,TGCGCCAGCAGCTTGGGTGGGGACGGCATAGGCTACACCTTC,CASSLGGDGIGYTF
NA,TRBV11-3,TRBJ1-2,NA,TGTGCCAGCAGCCTCTTGGCTAACTATGGCTACACCTTC,CASSLLANYGYTF
once,TRBV4-3,TRBJ1-2,NA,TGCGCCAGCAGCCAAGCCCCTTCCGCTAGGCTTAACTATGGCTACACCTTC,CASSQAPSARLNYGYTF
NA,TRBV5-1,TRBJ1-2,TRBD1,TGCGCCAGCAGCGAAGGGACAGGGGGCGCGGGAGGCTACACCTTC,CASSEGTGGAGGYTF
NA,TRBV5-1,TRBJ1-1,NA,TGCGCCAGCAGCCTGGACAGCTCACTAACTGAAGCTTTCTTT,CASSLDSSLTEAFF
NA,TRBV5-1,TRBJ2-5,NA,TGCGCCAGCAGCTTATGGGGCAGGGGCCAAGAGACCCAGTACTTC,CASSLWGRGQETQYF
NA,TRBV18,TRBJ2-2,TRBD1,TGTGCCAGCTCACCACTCCGGGACAGGGCTACCGGGGAGCTGTTTTTT,CASSPLRDRATGELFF
few,TRBV4-2,TRBJ1-1,NA,TGTGCCAGCAGCCAAGTCGCGGGGTTGAACACTGAAGCTTTCTTT,CASSQVAGLNTEAFF
NA,TRBV19,TRBJ2-5,NA,TGTGCCAGTAGTATATCGGGGCCCCAAGAGACCCAGTACTTC,CASSISGPQETQYF
NA,TRBV5-3,TRBJ1-5,NA,TGTGCCAGAAGCACCAGAAGGGAGCCCCAGCATTTT,CARSTRREPQHF
NA,TRBV11-2,TRBJ1-2,TRBD1,TGTGCCAGCAGCTTAGTTGGGCCAGGGGGCTATGGCTACACCTTC,CASSLVGPGGYGYTF
NA,TRBV28,TRBJ2-2,NA,TGTGCCAGCAGTAGATTCAACACCGGGGAGCTGTTTTTT,CASSRFNTGELFF
NA,TRBV5-4,TRBJ1-2,NA,TGTGCCAGCAGCGACAAGACACAGGATGGCTACACCTTC,CASSDKTQDGYTF
NA,TRBV5-1,TRBJ2-7,TRBD1,TGCGCCAGCAGCTCAACAGGGGGCGCGTACGAGCAGTACTTC,CASSSTGGAYEQYF
NA,TRBV2,TRBJ2-1,NA,TGTGCCAGCAGCGCGGAGCACTCCTACAATGAGCAGTTCTTC,CASSAEHSYNEQFF
NA,TRBV5-4,TRBJ1-1,NA,TGTGCCAGCAGCTTGGCCGTTACCGGGCGGGTTGTCACTGAAGCTTTCTTT,CASSLAVTGRVVTEAFF
NA,TRBV7-9,TRBJ2-5,NA,TGTGCCAGCAGCCCGCCGACAGGATTTGGGGAGACCCAGTACTTC,CASSPPTGFGETQYF
NA,TRBV5-1,TRBJ1-2,TRBD1,TGCGCCAGCAGCCCCCCCGGGACAGGGCTGGACTATGGCTACACCTTC,CASSPPGTGLDYGYTF
NA,TRBV5-8,TRBJ2-7,TRBD2,TGTGCCAGCAGCTTGAGTAGCGGGAGGACAAACGGTGAGCAGTACTTC,CASSLSSGRTNGEQYF
NA,TRBV9,TRBJ1-1,TRBD1,TGTGCCAGCAGCCGCCGGACAGGGGGCACTGAAGCTTTCTTT,CASSRRTGGTEAFF
NA,TRBV29-1,TRBJ2-4,NA,TGCAGCGTCCCGGACCTGGGAACCAAAAACATTCAGTACTTC,CSVPDLGTKNIQYF
NA,TRBV28,TRBJ2-2,TRBD1,TGTGCCACCAGGGGGCAGAGCACCGGGGAGCTGTTTTTT,CATRGQSTGELFF
NA,TRBV6-5,TRBJ1-4,TRBD1,TGTGCCAGCAGTCTGAGGGGGCGACGGGAAAAACTGTTTTTT,CASSLRGRREKLFF
NA,TRBV6-5,TRBJ2-1,NA,TGTGCCAGCAGTTACATAGGACAGAACGATGAGCAGTTCTTC,CASSYIGQNDEQFF